This is a list of T cell receptor beta chains from one sample in a study of response to subunit inactivated influenza vaccine. From the RT-PCR reads, TCRdb called clonotypes with MiXCR, one entry per CDR3 protein. The table records 550,000 to 800,000 distinct CDR3 sequences, approximately 14% of them present only once. Here the sequenced sample was PBMCs from blood, taken about 11 days after vaccination. These TCRs come from a middle-aged man who received an inactivated influenza vaccine. Both conserved end residues are part of each CDR3. D genes are given only for firm matches. Size is stated for part of the rows, as once, few or many counts, or as a class when the clone is expanded.

d_gene,j_gene,abundance,v_gene,CDR3nt,CDR3aa
.,TRBJ2-7,.,TRBV7-2,TGTGCCAGCAGCTTCCGCGTAGAGGGTAAAGAGCAGTACTTC,CASSFRVEGKEQYF
TRBD2,TRBJ2-7,.,TRBV7-2,TGTGCCAGCAGCGCCACTAGCGGGAGGAACTACGAGCAGTACTTC,CASSATSGRNYEQYF
.,TRBJ2-5,few,TRBV7-2,TGTGCCAGCAGCTTTAATCCGGGCCGGGGCTACACCCAGTACTTC,CASSFNPGRGYTQYF
.,TRBJ1-4,.,TRBV5-6,TGTGCCAGCAGCTTGTTCGACGCAGGGAGGGAAAAACTGTTTTTT,CASSLFDAGREKLFF
TRBD1,TRBJ2-2,few,TRBV7-2,TGTGCCAGCATCCTAACAGGGGGACTTAACACCGGGGAGCTGTTTTTT,CASILTGGLNTGELFF
.,TRBJ1-1,few,TRBV12-3/TRBV12-4,TGTGCCAGCAGTTGGGGGATGACTGAAGCTTTCTTT,CASSWGMTEAFF
.,TRBJ2-3,few,TRBV6-5,TGTGCCAGCAGTTACTCTTGGGGGGCAGATACGCAGTATTTT,CASSYSWGADTQYF
.,TRBJ1-4,few,TRBV7-9,TGTGCCAGCAGCGTGAGGAAAGCAACTAATGAAAAACTGTTTTTT,CASSVRKATNEKLFF
.,TRBJ1-2,few,TRBV4-2,TGTGCCAGCAGCCAAGCCATCGGGCAGGGCCTTAACTATGGCTACACCTTC,CASSQAIGQGLNYGYTF
.,TRBJ1-1,many,TRBV13,TGTGCCAGCAGCTTACGGACTCCAGGGACTGAAGCTTTCTTT,CASSLRTPGTEAFF
TRBD2,TRBJ2-1,.,TRBV24-1,TGTGCCACCAGTGATTTCTCGGCTAGCGGGAGCCATGAGCAGTTCTTC,CATSDFSASGSHEQFF
.,TRBJ2-7,.,TRBV7-9,TGTGCCAGCAGTAGTCGCGGACCTAACTACGAGCAGTACTTC,CASSSRGPNYEQYF
TRBD1,TRBJ2-7,many,TRBV5-1,TGCGCCAGCAGCTCGAAACAGGGGGCCTCCTACGAGCAGTACTTC,CASSSKQGASYEQYF
.,TRBJ2-2,few,TRBV20-1,TGCAGTGCTAGAGACCACCGGGGGGCCACCGGGGAGCTGTTTTTT,CSARDHRGATGELFF
.,TRBJ2-1,.,TRBV5-1,TGCGCCAGCAGCTTGGTCTTGGTCGCTAGCCGGAGACTATTCAATGAGCAGTTCTTC,CASSLVLVASRRLFNEQFF
.,TRBJ1-2,.,TRBV4-3,TGCGCCAGCAGCCCCCAGGTCACAGAAAACTATGGCTACACCTTC,CASSPQVTENYGYTF
TRBD1,TRBJ2-1,few,TRBV15,TGTGCCACTAACCGGGACAGGCGACGCAATGAGCAGTTCTTC,CATNRDRRRNEQFF
.,TRBJ2-5,.,TRBV27,TGTGCCAGCAGCCCGGGCGGATCTGTCTGGGAGACCCAGTACTTC,CASSPGGSVWETQYF
TRBD2,TRBJ2-1,.,TRBV20-1,TGCAGTGCTAGTCTCAGCGGGGCCGTGGACTACAATGAGCAGTTCTTC,CSASLSGAVDYNEQFF
.,TRBJ1-5,few,TRBV29-1,TGCAGCGTTCAAGGGGACAATCAGCCCCAGCATTTT,CSVQGDNQPQHF
.,TRBJ2-1,.,TRBV4-3,TGCGCCAGCAGCATGAGGGGGGCCATAAATGAGCAGTTCTTC,CASSMRGAINEQFF
TRBD2,TRBJ2-7,.,TRBV3-1,TGTGCCAGCAGCCGCAGCTTCGGACTAGCGGGAGGGCCCATCTACGAGCAGTACTTC,CASSRSFGLAGGPIYEQYF
TRBD2,TRBJ2-1,.,TRBV9,TGTGCCAGCAGCGTAAGGCTAGCGGGGGGAAGCTCCTACAATGAGCAGTTCTTC,CASSVRLAGGSSYNEQFF
.,TRBJ2-7,few,TRBV6-2/TRBV6-3,TGTGCCAGCAACCCCTCCGTGGGGAAAAAGCCCTACGAGCAGTACTTC,CASNPSVGKKPYEQYF
.,TRBJ2-1,many,TRBV3-1,TGTGCCAGCAGCCGCGGGACTTCGAAATACAATGAGCAGTTCTTC,CASSRGTSKYNEQFF
.,TRBJ2-5,.,TRBV2,TGTGCCAGCAGTGTTACCCCCAGGGTAGAGACCCAGTACTTC,CASSVTPRVETQYF
.,TRBJ2-3,.,TRBV20-1,TGCAGTGCTAGTTGGGCAGTTGGGGGTGTCTATACGCAGTATTTT,CSASWAVGGVYTQYF
TRBD1,TRBJ2-7,.,TRBV7-2,TGTGCCAGCAGCCTGATCGGACAGGGGGCGGCGGACGAGCAGTACTTC,CASSLIGQGAADEQYF
TRBD2,TRBJ2-4,many,TRBV12-3/TRBV12-4,TGTGCCAGCAGTCCAGGTTCGGGGGGGTACATTCAGTACTTC,CASSPGSGGYIQYF
.,TRBJ2-7,few,TRBV19,TGTGCCAGTAGTATCCGGAGCGAGTTCTACGAGCAGTACTTC,CASSIRSEFYEQYF
TRBD2,TRBJ2-2,.,TRBV25-1,TGTGCCAGCAGTCCAGCGGGGGTAGTCACCGGGGAGCTGTTTTTT,CASSPAGVVTGELFF
.,TRBJ2-7,few,TRBV7-9,TGTGCCAGCAGCCCAGCCTTTGGGGCGGACCACACCTACGAGCAGTACTTC,CASSPAFGADHTYEQYF
.,TRBJ2-7,few,TRBV29-1,TGCAGCGATAGCAGCGAGCAGTACTTC,CSDSSEQYF
.,TRBJ2-4,few,TRBV28,TGTGCCAGCAGTCAACCCTTTTCGTACTGGGCCAAAAACATTCAGTACTTC,CASSQPFSYWAKNIQYF
.,TRBJ2-3,few,TRBV3-1,TGTGCCAGCACCGGACTTGCCCGGGCAGATACGCAGTATTTT,CASTGLARADTQYF
TRBD2,TRBJ2-5,few,TRBV3-1,TGTGCCAGCAGCCAAGGGCTCGGACTAGCGGGGAGGGAGACCCAGTACTTC,CASSQGLGLAGRETQYF
.,TRBJ2-5,many,TRBV29-1,TGCAGCGTGGAGACTCAGGAACAAGAGACCCAGTACTTC,CSVETQEQETQYF
.,TRBJ1-1,.,TRBV6-6,TGTGCCAGCAGTCGGGAGTCGAACACTGAAGCTTTCTTT,CASSRESNTEAFF
.,TRBJ2-2,.,TRBV2,TGTGCCAGCAGTGAAGGGATCCGGGGAGTACTTACCGGGGAGCTGTTTTTT,CASSEGIRGVLTGELFF
.,TRBJ1-5,.,TRBV7-6,TGTGCCAGCAGCTTAGAGGATCAGCCCCAGCATTTT,CASSLEDQPQHF
TRBD2,TRBJ2-7,.,TRBV7-6,TGTGCCAGCAGCTTAGAGGGAAGGGAGGGCTACGAGCAGTACTTC,CASSLEGREGYEQYF
.,TRBJ2-2,many,TRBV5-1,TGCGCCAGCAGCTTGGGACCGGTGGGCACCGGGGAGCTGTTTTTT,CASSLGPVGTGELFF
TRBD1,TRBJ2-7,.,TRBV4-3,TGCGCCAGCAGCCAAGAGGGACAGGGGTGGTACGAGCAGTACTTC,CASSQEGQGWYEQYF
.,TRBJ2-5,.,TRBV5-5,TGTGCCAGCAGCCCAGGGGATGGTGAGACCCAGTACTTC,CASSPGDGETQYF
TRBD2,TRBJ2-1,few,TRBV15,TGTGCCACCAGCGGACCGGGACTAGCGGTTTACAATGAGCAGTTCTTC,CATSGPGLAVYNEQFF
TRBD1,TRBJ2-3,.,TRBV6-2/TRBV6-3,TGTGCCAGCAAACCCTGGGGACAGCGAGATACGCAGTATTTT,CASKPWGQRDTQYF
.,TRBJ1-5,.,TRBV2,TGTGCCAGCAGGAGTAACAGGTTAAGCAATCAGCCCCAGCATTTT,CASRSNRLSNQPQHF
.,TRBJ2-1,.,TRBV6-4,TGTGCCAGCAGCAGGGACATGGGCACATACAATGAGCAGTTCTTC,CASSRDMGTYNEQFF
TRBD1,TRBJ1-2,few,TRBV12-3/TRBV12-4,TGTGCCAGCAGCCACCAGGGGGCTTCAAGGGGTCATGGCTACACCTTC,CASSHQGASRGHGYTF
TRBD2,TRBJ2-7,.,TRBV28,TGTGCCAGCAGTTGGGGGAGCGGGAGTTTGCTTTACGAGCAGTACTTC,CASSWGSGSLLYEQYF
TRBD2,TRBJ2-2,few,TRBV4-2,TGTGCCAGCAGCCTTGAGACTAGCGGGCGGAGGGGCACCGGGGAGCTGTTTTTT,CASSLETSGRRGTGELFF
TRBD2,TRBJ2-3,.,TRBV20-1,TGCAGTGCTAGAGACTGGACTAGCGGGACAGATACGCAGTATTTT,CSARDWTSGTDTQYF
TRBD2,TRBJ2-3,many,TRBV20-1,TGCAGTGCTACGGATTTCTTAGCGGGAGGGCCTTATACGCAGTATTTT,CSATDFLAGGPYTQYF
TRBD2,TRBJ2-2,many,TRBV19,TGTGCCAGTCAGAACGGGGGGGACACCGGGGAGCTGTTTTTT,CASQNGGDTGELFF